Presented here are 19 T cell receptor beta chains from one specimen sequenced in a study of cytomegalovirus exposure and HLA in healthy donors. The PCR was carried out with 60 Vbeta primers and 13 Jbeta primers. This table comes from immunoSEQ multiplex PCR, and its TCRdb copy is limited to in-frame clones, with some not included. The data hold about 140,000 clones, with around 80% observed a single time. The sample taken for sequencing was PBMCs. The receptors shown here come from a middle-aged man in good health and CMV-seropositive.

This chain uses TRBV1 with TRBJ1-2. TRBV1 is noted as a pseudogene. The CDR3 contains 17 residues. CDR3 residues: CTSSQDGRGWGNYGYTF. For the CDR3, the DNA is TGCACCAGCAGCCAAGATGGGCGGGGTTGGGGTAACTATGGCTACACCTTC.

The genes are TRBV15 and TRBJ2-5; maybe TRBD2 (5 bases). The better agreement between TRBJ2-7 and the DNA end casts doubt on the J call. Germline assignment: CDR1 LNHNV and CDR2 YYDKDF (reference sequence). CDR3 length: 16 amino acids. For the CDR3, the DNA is TGTGCCACCAGCAGAGGCACGGCGGGTGGCGCCTACGAGCAGTACTTC. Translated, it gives CATSRGTAGGAYEQYF.

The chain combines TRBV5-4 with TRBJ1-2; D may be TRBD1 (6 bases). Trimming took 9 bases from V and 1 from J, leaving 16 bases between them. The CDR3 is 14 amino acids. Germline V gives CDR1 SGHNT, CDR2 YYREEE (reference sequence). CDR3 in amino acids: CATQQGGGNYGYTF. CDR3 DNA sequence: TGTGCCACACAACAGGGAGGGGGTAACTATGGCTACACCTTC. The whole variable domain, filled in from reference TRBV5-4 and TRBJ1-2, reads ETGVTQSPTHLIKTRGQQVTLRCSSQSGHNTVSWYQQALGQGPQFIFQYYREEENGRGNFPPRFSGLQFPNYSSELNVNALELDDSALYLCATQQGGGNYGYTFGSGTRLTVV.

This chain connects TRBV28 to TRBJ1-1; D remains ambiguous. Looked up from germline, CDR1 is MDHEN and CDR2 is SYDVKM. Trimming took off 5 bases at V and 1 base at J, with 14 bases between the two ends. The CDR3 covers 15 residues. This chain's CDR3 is CASSLDPYGNTEAFF. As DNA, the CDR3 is TGTGCCAGCAGTCTAGACCCATACGGGAACACTGAAGCTTTCTTT.

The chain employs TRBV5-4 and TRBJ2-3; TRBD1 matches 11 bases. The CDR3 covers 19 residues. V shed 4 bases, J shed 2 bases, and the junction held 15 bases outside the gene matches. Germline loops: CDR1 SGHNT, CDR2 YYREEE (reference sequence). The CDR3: CASSQIGTGGGSYTDTQYF. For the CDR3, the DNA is TGTGCCAGCAGCCAAATTGGGACAGGGGGAGGGTCCTACACAGATACGCAGTATTTT.

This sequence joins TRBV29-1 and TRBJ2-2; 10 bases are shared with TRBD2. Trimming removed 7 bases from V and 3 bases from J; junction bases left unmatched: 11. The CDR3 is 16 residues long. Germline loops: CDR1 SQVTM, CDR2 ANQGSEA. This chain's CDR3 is CSAGSEREGHTGELFF. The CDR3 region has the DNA TGCAGCGCCGGTTCTGAGCGGGAGGGCCACACCGGGGAGCTGTTTTTT.

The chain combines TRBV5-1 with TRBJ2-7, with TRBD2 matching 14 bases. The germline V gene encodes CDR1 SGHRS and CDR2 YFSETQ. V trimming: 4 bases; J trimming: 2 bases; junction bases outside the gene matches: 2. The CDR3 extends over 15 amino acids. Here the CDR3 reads CASSEGLAGAYEQYF. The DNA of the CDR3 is TGCGCCAGCAGCGAGGGACTAGCGGGAGCCTACGAGCAGTACTTC. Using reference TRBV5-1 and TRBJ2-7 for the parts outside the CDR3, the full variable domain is KAGVTQTPRYLIKTRGQQVTLSCSPISGHRSVSWYQQTPGQGLQFLFEYFSETQRNKGNFPGRFSGRQFSNSRSEMNVSTLELGDSALYLCASSEGLAGAYEQYFGPGTRLTVT.

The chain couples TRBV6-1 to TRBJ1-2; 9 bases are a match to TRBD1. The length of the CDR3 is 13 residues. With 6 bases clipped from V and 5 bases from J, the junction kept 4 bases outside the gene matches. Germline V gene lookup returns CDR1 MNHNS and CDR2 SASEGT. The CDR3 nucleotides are TGTGCCAGCAGCCGGGACAGGGATTATGGCTACACCTTC. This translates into CASSRDRDYGYTF.

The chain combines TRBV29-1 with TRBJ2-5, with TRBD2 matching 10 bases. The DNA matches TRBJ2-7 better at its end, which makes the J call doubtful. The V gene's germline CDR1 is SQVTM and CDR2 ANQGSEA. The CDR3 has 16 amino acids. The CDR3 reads CSALGLALRGKYEQYF. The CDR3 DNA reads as TGCAGCGCCTTGGGACTAGCGTTAAGGGGAAAGTACGAGCAGTACTTC.

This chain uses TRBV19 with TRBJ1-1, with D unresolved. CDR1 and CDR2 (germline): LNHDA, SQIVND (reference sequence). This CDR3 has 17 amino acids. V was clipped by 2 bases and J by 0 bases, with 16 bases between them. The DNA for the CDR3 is TGTGCCAGTAGTATACCCGGCAGGTCCCTTATGAACACTGAAGCTTTCTTT. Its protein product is CASSIPGRSLMNTEAFF.

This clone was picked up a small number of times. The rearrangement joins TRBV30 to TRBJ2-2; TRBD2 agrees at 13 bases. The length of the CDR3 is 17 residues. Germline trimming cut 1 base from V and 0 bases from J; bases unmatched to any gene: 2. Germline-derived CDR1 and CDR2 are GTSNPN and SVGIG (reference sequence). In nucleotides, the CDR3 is TGTGCCTGGAGTGAACTAGCGGGAGGGCCGAACACCGGGGAGCTGTTTTTT. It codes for CAWSELAGGPNTGELFF. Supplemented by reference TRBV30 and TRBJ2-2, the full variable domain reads SQTIHQWPATLVQPVGSPLSLECTVEGTSNPNLYWYRQAAGRGLQLLFYSVGIGQISSEVPQNLSASRPQDRQFILSSKKLLLSDSGFYLCAWSELAGGPNTGELFFGEGSRLTVL.

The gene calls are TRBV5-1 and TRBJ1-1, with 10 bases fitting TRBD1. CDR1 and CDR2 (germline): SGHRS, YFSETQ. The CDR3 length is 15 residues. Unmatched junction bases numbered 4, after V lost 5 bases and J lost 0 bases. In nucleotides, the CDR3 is TGCGCCAGCAGAAGGACAGGGGGTCTGAACACTGAAGCTTTCTTT. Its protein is CASRRTGGLNTEAFF.

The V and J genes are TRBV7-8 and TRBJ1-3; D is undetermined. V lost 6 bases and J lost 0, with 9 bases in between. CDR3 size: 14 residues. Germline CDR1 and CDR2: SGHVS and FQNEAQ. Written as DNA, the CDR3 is TGTGCCAGCAGTTCGGGAGGCTCTGGAAACACCATATATTTT. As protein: CASSSGGSGNTIYF. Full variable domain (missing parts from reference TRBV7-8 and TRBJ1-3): GAGVSQSPRYKVAKRGQDVALRCDPISGHVSLFWYQQALGQGPEFLTYFQNEAQLDKSGLPSDRFFAERPEGSVSTLKIQRTQQEDSAVYLCASSSGGSGNTIYFGEGSWLTVV.

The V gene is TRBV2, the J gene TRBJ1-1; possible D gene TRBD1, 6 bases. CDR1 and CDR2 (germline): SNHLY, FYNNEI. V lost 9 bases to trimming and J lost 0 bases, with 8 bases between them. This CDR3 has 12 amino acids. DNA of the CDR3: TGTGCCAGACAGGGTATGAACACTGAAGCTTTCTTT. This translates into CARQGMNTEAFF.

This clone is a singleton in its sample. CDR3: CASSVKRLAGGNEQYF. For the CDR3, the DNA is TGTGCCAGCAGCGTAAAACGACTAGCGGGGGGAAACGAGCAGTACTTC. The chain has TRBV5-6 and TRBJ2-7; TRBD2 aligns across 13 bases. V was pared by 4 bases and J by 5 bases, with 9 bases of the junction left unmatched. This CDR3 has 16 amino acids. Per the germline V gene, CDR1 is SGHDT and CDR2 is YYEEEE.

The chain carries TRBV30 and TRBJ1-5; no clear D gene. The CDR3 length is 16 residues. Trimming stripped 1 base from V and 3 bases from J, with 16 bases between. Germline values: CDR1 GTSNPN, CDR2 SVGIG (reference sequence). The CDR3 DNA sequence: TGTGCCTGGAGTGGGGAGCTCAACACCCCCAATCAGCCCCAGCATTTT. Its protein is CAWSGELNTPNQPQHF.

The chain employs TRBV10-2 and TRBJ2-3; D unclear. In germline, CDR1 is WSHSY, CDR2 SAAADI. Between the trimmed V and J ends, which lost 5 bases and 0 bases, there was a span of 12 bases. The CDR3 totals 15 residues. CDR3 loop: CASSLTWPSTDTQYF. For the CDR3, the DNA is TGCGCCAGCAGTTTGACTTGGCCTAGCACAGATACGCAGTATTTT.

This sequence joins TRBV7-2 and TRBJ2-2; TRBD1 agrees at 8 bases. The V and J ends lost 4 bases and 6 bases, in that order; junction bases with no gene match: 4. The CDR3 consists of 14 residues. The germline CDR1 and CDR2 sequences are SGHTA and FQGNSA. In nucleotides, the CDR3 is TGTGCCAGCAGCTCGGGACAGGACCCCGGGGAGCTGTTTTTT. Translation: CASSSGQDPGELFF.

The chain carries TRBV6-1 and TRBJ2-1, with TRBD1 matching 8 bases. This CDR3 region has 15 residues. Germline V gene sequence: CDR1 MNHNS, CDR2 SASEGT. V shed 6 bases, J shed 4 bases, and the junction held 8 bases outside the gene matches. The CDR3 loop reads CASSRGQVGYNEQFF. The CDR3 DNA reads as TGTGCCAGCAGCAGGGGACAGGTTGGTTACAATGAGCAGTTCTTC.